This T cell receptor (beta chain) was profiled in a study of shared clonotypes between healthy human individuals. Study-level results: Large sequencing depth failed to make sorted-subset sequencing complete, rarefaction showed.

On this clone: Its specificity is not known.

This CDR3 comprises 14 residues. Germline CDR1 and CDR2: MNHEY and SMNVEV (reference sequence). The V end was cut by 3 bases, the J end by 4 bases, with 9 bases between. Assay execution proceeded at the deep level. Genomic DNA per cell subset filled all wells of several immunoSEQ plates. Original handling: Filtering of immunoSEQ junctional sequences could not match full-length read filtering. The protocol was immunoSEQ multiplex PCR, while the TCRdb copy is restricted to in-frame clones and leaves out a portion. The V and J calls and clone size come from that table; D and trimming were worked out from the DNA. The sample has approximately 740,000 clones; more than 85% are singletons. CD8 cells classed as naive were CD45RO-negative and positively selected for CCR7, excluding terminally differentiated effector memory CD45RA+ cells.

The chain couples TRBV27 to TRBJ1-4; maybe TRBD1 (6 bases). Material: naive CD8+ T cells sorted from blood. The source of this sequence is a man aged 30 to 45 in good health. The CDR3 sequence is CASSFAGVNEKLFF. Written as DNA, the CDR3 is TGTGCCAGCAGTTTCGCAGGGGTTAATGAAAAACTGTTTTTT.